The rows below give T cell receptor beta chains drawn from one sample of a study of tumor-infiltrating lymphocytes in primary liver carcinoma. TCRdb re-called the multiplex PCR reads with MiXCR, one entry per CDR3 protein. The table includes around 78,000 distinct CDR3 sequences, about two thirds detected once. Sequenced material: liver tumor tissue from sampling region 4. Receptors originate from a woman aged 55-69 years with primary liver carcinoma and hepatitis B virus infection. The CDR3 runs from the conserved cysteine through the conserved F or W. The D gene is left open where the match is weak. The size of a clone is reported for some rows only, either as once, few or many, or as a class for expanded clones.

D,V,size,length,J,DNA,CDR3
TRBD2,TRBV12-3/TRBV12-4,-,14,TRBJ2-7,TGTGCCAGCAGTTTAAGAGGGAGGGACTACGAGCAGTACTTC,CASSLRGRDYEQYF
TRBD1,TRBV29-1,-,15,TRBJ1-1,TGCAGCGTACCCGGTACAGGGGGCATCATGACTGAAGCTTTCTTC,CSVPGTGGIMTEAFF
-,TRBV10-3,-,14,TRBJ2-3,TGTGCCATCAGAGCGGCAGCAGCCACAGATACGCAGTATTTT,CAIRAAAATDTQYF
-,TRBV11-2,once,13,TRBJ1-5,TGTATCAGCAGCCAAAAGGGGCGTCAGCCCCAGCATTTT,CISSQKGRQPQHF
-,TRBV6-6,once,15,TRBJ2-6,TGTGCCAGCAGCCAGACAGCCTCTGGGGCGAACGTCCTGACTTTC,CASSQTASGANVLTF
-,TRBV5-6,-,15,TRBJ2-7,TGTACCAGCAGCTCCCGGATAACGGGCTCCTACGAGCAGTACTTC,CTSSSRITGSYEQYF
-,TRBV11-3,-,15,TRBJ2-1,TGTGCCAGCAGGCCTCGAGGTAGCGAGAACAATGAGCAGTTCTTC,CASRPRGSENNEQFF
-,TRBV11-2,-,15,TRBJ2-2,TGTGCCAACAGCCCTCCGCAAGGACCGACCGGGAAGCCGTTTTTT,CANSPPQGPTGKPFF
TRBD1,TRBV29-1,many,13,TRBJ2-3,TGCAGCGTTGGGCCTCAGGGGGCAGATACGCAGTATTTT,CSVGPQGADTQYF
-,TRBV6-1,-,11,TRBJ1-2,TGTGCCGGCGGTTGGCCCTATGTCTACACCTTC,CAGGWPYVYTF
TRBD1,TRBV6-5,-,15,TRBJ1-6,TGTGCCAGCACTCTCACCGGGACAGGGAATTCACCGCTCCACTTT,CASTLTGTGNSPLHF
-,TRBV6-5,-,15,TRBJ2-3,TGTGCCTGCAGCACTAACGTCCAACGTCGGGATAGGCAGTATTTT,CACSTNVQRRDRQYF
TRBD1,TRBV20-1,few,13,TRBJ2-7,TGCAGTGCTGTAGACAGGGGTGTCTACGAGCAGTACTTC,CSAVDRGVYEQYF
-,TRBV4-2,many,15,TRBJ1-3,TGTGCCAGCAGCCTGGGGGAATCGCATGGAAACACCATATATTTT,CASSLGESHGNTIYF
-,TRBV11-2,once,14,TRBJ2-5,TGTGCCAACAGCTTCTACCAATCGGGAGAGTCCCAGTACTTC,CANSFYQSGESQYF
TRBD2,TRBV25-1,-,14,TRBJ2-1,TGTGTCAGCAGTGAACTAGCGGGTTACAATGAGCAGTTCTTC,CVSSELAGYNEQFF
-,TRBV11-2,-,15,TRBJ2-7,TGTGCCGGTAGCTTAGACCCAGGCTATACGTCCGAGCAGTACTTC,CAGSLDPGYTSEQYF
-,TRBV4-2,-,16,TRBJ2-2,TGTACCAACAGCCAAGAACCGGGAGAGGGGACCGGGGAGCTGTTTTTT,CTNSQEPGEGTGELFF
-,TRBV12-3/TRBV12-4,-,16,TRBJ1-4,TGTGCCAGCTGTCCGATGTGGGGGAACGTTAATGAAAAACTGTTTTTT,CASCPMWGNVNEKLFF
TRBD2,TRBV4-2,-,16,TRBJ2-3,TGTGCCAGCAGCCCTGGACTAGCGGGAAGCGCGGATACGCAGTATTTT,CASSPGLAGSADTQYF
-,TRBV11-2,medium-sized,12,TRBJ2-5,TGTGCCAGCAGCCTCCCGGACACGACCCAGTACTTC,CASSLPDTTQYF
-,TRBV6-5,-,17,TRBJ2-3,TGTGCCAGCAGTGGAGGGGAGACCAACCCCCGGGGAGATACGCAGTATTTT,CASSGGETNPRGDTQYF
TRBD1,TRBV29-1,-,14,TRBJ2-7,TGCAACGTCGGAGGGGGACAGGGCTTTTACGAGCAGAACTTC,CNVGGGQGFYEQNF
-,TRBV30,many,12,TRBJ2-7,TGTGCCTGGAGTGTACAAAGTCTCCGGCGATACTTC,CAWSVQSLRRYF
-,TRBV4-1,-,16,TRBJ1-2,TGCGCCAGCAGCCAAGAGGGAGTGTACTCTAACTATGGCTGCACCTTC,CASSQEGVYSNYGCTF
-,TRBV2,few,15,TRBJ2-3,TGTGCCAGCAGGTCAATGCAACCCGCCACAGATACGCAGTATTTT,CASRSMQPATDTQYF
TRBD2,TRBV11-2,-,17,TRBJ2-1,TGTGCCAGCAGCAGGAGACTAGCGGGAGGGCGGAGGGATGACCAGTTCTTC,CASSRRLAGGRRDDQFF
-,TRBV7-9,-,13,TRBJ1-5,TGTGCCAACAGCAGGGGACGGGATCAGCCCCAGCATTTT,CANSRGRDQPQHF
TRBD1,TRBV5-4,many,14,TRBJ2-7,TGTGCCAGCAGTTATGGGACAGGGGACTACGAGCAGTACTTC,CASSYGTGDYEQYF
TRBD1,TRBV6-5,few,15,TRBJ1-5,TGTGCCAACCGGAGGACAGGGGACGTCAATCAGCCCCAGCAGTTT,CANRRTGDVNQPQQF
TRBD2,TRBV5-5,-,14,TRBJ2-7,TGTGTCTGCAGCTTTAGCGGGAGTGTCTACGAGCAGTACTTC,CVCSFSGSVYEQYF
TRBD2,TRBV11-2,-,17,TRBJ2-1,TGTGCCAGCAGCGGGAGACTAGCGGGAGGGCCGGCGGATGAGCAGCTCTTC,CASSGRLAGGPADEQLF
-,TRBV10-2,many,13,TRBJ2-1,TGCGCCAGCAGTGACCTCCCCTTGAGGGAGCAGTTCTTC,CASSDLPLREQFF
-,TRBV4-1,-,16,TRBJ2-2,TGCACCAGCGGCCGCCTATGGCACGATAACACCGGGGAGCTGTTTTTT,CTSGRLWHDNTGELFF
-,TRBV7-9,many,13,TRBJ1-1,TGTGCCAGCAGCCTTACTGAAAGGACTGAAGCTTTCTTT,CASSLTERTEAFF
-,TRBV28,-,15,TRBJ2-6,TGTGCCAGCAGAGAACCTCTCTCTGGGGCCAACGTCCTGACTTTC,CASREPLSGANVLTF
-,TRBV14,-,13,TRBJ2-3,TGTGCCAGCAGCCGAGGATACACAGATACGCAGTATTTT,CASSRGYTDTQYF
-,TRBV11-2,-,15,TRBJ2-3,TGTGCCAGCAGCTTCGGACACTCCCTAACAGATACGCAGTATTTT,CASSFGHSLTDTQYF
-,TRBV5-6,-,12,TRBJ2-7,TGTGCCAGCAGTTTGGTCCGTAGCGTGCAGTACTTC,CASSLVRSVQYF
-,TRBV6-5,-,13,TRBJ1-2,TGTGCCAGCAGTTACTCACAGAGGCGGGGCTACATCTTC,CASSYSQRRGYIF
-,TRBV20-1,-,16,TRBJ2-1,TGCAGTGCTAGAGAGGAGGGAGTGTCCCCGTACAATGAGCAGTTCTTC,CSAREEGVSPYNEQFF
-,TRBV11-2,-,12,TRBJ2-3,TGTGCCAACAGCCCTTGGGCGGATACACAGTATTTT,CANSPWADTQYF
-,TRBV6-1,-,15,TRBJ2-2,TGTGCCAGCAGTTTCTTGGGGAGAGGCACCAGGGAGCTGTTTTTT,CASSFLGRGTRELFF
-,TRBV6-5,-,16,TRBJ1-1,TGTGCCAGCAGTTACCCGATCGCAGCCGGAGGCACTGAAGCTTTCTTT,CASSYPIAAGGTEAFF
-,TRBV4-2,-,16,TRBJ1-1,TGTGCCAGCAGCCAACCATACGGGGGTGAGAACACTGAAGCTCCCTTT,CASSQPYGGENTEAPF
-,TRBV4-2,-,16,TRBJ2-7,TGTGCCAGCAGCCAACGGATTAGCGGCCTATCCTACGGGCAGTACTTC,CASSQRISGLSYGQYF
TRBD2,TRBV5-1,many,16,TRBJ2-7,TGCGCCAGCAGCCTGGGACTAGCGGGACTCTCCTACGAGCAGTACTTC,CASSLGLAGLSYEQYF
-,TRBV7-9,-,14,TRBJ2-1,TGTGCCAGCAGCTTAGGAAATACAGGCGATGAGCGGTTCTTC,CASSLGNTGDERFF
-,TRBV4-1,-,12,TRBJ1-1,TGCGTCAGCAGCCAACGGAACACTGAAGCTTTCTTC,CVSSQRNTEAFF
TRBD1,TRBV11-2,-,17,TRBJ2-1,TGTGCTAGCAGCTTAACCCACGTACAGGGGTACAAGGGTGAGCAGTTCTTC,CASSLTHVQGYKGEQFF
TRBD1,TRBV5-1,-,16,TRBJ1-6,TGCGCCAGCAGCTTGGGGGACAGGGGAGGAAATTCACCCCCCCACTTT,CASSLGDRGGNSPPHF
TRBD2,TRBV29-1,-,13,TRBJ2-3,TGCAGCGCAATAACACGGGAGGCAGATATACAGTATTTT,CSAITREADIQYF
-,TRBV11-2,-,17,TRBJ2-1,TGTGCCAGCAGCTTACGACCAGGAAAGAGATTCTACAATGAGCGGTTCTTC,CASSLRPGKRFYNERFF
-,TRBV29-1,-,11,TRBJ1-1,TGCAGCATCCGTGTGGGCTCTGAAGCTTTCTTT,CSIRVGSEAFF
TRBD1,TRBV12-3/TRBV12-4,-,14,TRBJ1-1,TGTGCCAGCAGTCCCCCCACAGGGGGGGGTGAAGCTTTCTTT,CASSPPTGGGEAFF